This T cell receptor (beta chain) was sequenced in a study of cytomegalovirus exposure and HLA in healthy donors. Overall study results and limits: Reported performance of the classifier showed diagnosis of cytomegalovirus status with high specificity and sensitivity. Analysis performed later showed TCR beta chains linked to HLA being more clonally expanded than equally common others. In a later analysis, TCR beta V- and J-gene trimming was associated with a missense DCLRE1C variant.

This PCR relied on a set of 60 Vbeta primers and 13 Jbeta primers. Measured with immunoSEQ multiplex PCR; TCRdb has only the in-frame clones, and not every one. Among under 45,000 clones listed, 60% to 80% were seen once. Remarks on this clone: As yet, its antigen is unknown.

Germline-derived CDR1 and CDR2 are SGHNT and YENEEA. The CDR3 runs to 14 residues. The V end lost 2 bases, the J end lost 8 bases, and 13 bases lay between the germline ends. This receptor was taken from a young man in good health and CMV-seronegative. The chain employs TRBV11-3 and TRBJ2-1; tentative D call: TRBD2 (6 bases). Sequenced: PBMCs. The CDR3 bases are TGTGCCAGCAGCTTAAGGCGGGGTGGGGATGAGCAGTTCTTC. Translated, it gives CASSLRRGGDEQFF.